A selection of T cell receptor beta chains follows, all from one sample in a study of naive and memory T cell subsets. Each CDR3 protein is one row after TCRdb ran MiXCR on the UMI-ligation and nested PCR reads. This sample carries 150,000 or so distinct CDR3 sequences, 17% of them seen once, and the ten largest clones take about 0.14%. Sequencing was carried out using naive CD4+ T cells from blood. All receptors derive from a human donor in good health. Both conserved end residues are part of each CDR3. Fields, in order: clone size, J gene, V gene, D gene, CDR3 protein, CDR3 DNA. D genes are given only for firm matches. Size values are once, few and many counts, or a class for expanded clones, and some rows have none.

-	TRBJ1-5	TRBV12-3/TRBV12-4	-	CASTNSNQPQHF	TGTGCCAGCACAAATAGCAATCAGCCCCAGCATTTT
many	TRBJ2-1	TRBV10-3	TRBD2	CAISDFPGGRNEQFF	TGTGCCATCAGTGATTTTCCGGGGGGGCGCAATGAGCAGTTCTTC
-	TRBJ2-3	TRBV7-2	-	CASSLGKEGATDTQYF	TGTGCCAGCAGCTTAGGCAAAGAGGGAGCCACAGATACGCAGTATTTT
-	TRBJ2-2	TRBV7-2	TRBD1	CASSVQGLVNTGELFF	TGTGCCAGCAGTGTACAGGGGCTAGTCAACACCGGGGAGCTGTTTTTT
-	TRBJ2-3	TRBV20-1	-	CRPGTTPETDTQYF	TGCAGGCCGGGGACCACACCAGAGACAGATACGCAGTATTTT
few	TRBJ2-3	TRBV10-3	TRBD2	CAISEELAGYAYF	TGTGCCATCAGTGAGGAACTAGCGGGATACGCGTATTTT
few	TRBJ1-6	TRBV5-1	-	CASSLGTGSSYNSPLHF	TGCGCCAGCAGCTTGGGGACCGGCAGCTCCTATAATTCACCCCTCCACTTT
-	TRBJ2-5	TRBV20-1	-	CSARFVPATQYF	TGCAGTGCTAGATTCGTCCCGGCGACCCAGTACTTC
-	TRBJ2-5	TRBV5-1	TRBD2	CASSLDLAGGLGFRKTQYF	TGCGCCAGCAGCTTGGATCTAGCGGGAGGACTCGGGTTTCGGAAGACCCAGTACTTC
many	TRBJ1-2	TRBV7-9	-	CASSRDVSYGYTF	TGTGCCAGTTCCAGGGATGTGAGCTATGGCTACACCTTC
few	TRBJ1-1	TRBV27	-	CASSSATGNTEAFF	TGTGCCAGCAGTTCCGCGACAGGGAACACTGAAGCTTTCTTT
many	TRBJ2-1	TRBV24-1	TRBD2	CATSEAGGPLNEQFF	TGTGCCACCAGTGAGGCGGGAGGGCCGCTCAATGAGCAGTTCTTC
-	TRBJ2-3	TRBV5-4	-	CASSRQRMDTDTQYF	TGTGCCAGCAGCCGGCAGCGGATGGACACAGATACGCAGTATTTT
few	TRBJ2-5	TRBV29-1	-	CSGRRAGETQYF	TGCAGCGGGCGTAGGGCGGGAGAGACCCAGTACTTC
few	TRBJ2-5	TRBV5-1	-	CASSFLFGGQETQYF	TGCGCCAGCAGCTTCCTGTTTGGCGGCCAAGAGACCCAGTACTTC
many	TRBJ2-3	TRBV5-1	TRBD2	CATTLAGSTDTQYF	TGCGCCACCACCCTAGCGGGAAGCACAGATACGCAGTATTTT
few	TRBJ2-7	TRBV7-9	TRBD1	CASRTTGGPEEQYF	TGTGCCAGCAGGACGACAGGGGGCCCGGAGGAGCAGTACTTC
-	TRBJ1-4	TRBV2	-	CASRRDEKLFF	TGTGCCAGTCGCCGGGACGAAAAACTGTTTTTT
-	TRBJ2-7	TRBV29-1	-	CSARRGPGAYEQYF	TGCAGCGCTAGACGGGGTCCAGGGGCCTACGAGCAGTACTTC
-	TRBJ2-7	TRBV7-2	TRBD1	CASSLLGDRAYEQYF	TGTGCCAGCAGCTTATTGGGGGACAGGGCCTACGAGCAGTACTTC
-	TRBJ2-1	TRBV14	TRBD1	CASSQHRGNEQFF	TGTGCCAGCAGCCAACACAGGGGGAATGAGCAGTTCTTC
many	TRBJ2-6	TRBV29-1	TRBD2	CSAPVRREAVCGANVLTF	TGCAGCGCACCAGTGCGTCGGGAGGCCGTGTGTGGGGCCAACGTCCTGACTTTC
few	TRBJ1-6	TRBV7-9	-	CASSWPDRNSPLHF	TGTGCCAGCAGCTGGCCGGACAGAAATTCACCCCTCCACTTT
few	TRBJ1-1	TRBV3-1	TRBD1	CASSQGTGEAFF	TGTGCCAGCAGCCAGGGGACAGGTGAAGCTTTCTTT
once	TRBJ2-1	TRBV30	TRBD1	CAWSVGGQYNEQFF	TGTGCCTGGAGTGTAGGGGGCCAATACAATGAGCAGTTCTTC
-	TRBJ2-1	TRBV28	-	CASSSPMGSTYNEQFF	TGTGCCAGCAGTTCTCCTATGGGGAGTACCTACAATGAGCAGTTCTTC
few	TRBJ2-1	TRBV3-1	-	CASSQDGTLSYNEQFF	TGTGCCAGCAGCCAAGATGGGACTCTCTCCTACAATGAGCAGTTCTTC
-	TRBJ1-4	TRBV28	-	CASSDGGGRQRNEKLFF	TGTGCCAGCAGTGATGGGGGGGGCCGGCAGCGGAATGAAAAACTGTTTTTT
few	TRBJ2-7	TRBV7-2	-	CASSIAPPGGGSYEQYF	TGTGCCAGCAGCATAGCCCCCCCAGGGGGAGGCTCCTACGAGCAGTACTTC
-	TRBJ2-1	TRBV5-4	-	CASSLVQGGNEQFF	TGTGCCAGCAGCTTGGTCCAGGGCGGCAATGAGCAGTTCTTC
few	TRBJ2-2	TRBV6-2/TRBV6-3	-	CASSSPISGTGELFF	TGTGCCAGCAGTTCCCCAATATCGGGAACCGGGGAGCTGTTTTTT
few	TRBJ1-3	TRBV12-3/TRBV12-4	TRBD1	CASRAGTAGNTIYF	TGTGCCAGCAGGGCCGGGACAGCCGGAAACACCATATATTTT
few	TRBJ2-1	TRBV5-1	TRBD1	CASSGSTGGSYNEQFF	TGCGCCAGCAGCGGCTCGACAGGGGGGTCCTACAATGAGCAGTTCTTC
many	TRBJ2-7	TRBV28	-	CASSFQIVYEQYF	TGTGCCAGCAGTTTCCAGATTGTCTACGAGCAGTACTTC
-	TRBJ2-7	TRBV12-3/TRBV12-4	-	CASRPSGSYEQYF	TGTGCCAGCAGACCAAGCGGCTCCTACGAGCAGTACTTC
-	TRBJ1-4	TRBV18	-	CASSPGGEGEKLFF	TGTGCCAGCTCACCGGGTGGCGAGGGTGAAAAACTGTTTTTT
once	TRBJ2-2	TRBV5-1	-	CASSLGDTYTGELFF	TGCGCCAGCAGCTTGGGGGATACCTACACCGGGGAGCTGTTTTTT
-	TRBJ2-7	TRBV6-1	-	CASSEGSLSYEQYF	TGTGCCAGCAGTGAAGGTAGTCTTTCTTACGAGCAGTACTTC
few	TRBJ1-1	TRBV10-3	-	CAISLQGPGTEAFF	TGTGCCATCAGTCTACAGGGTCCTGGCACTGAAGCTTTCTTT
-	TRBJ2-7	TRBV6-1	TRBD2	CASSEPADGPKGTSGSTQQYF	TGTGCCAGCAGTGAACCCGCCGACGGACCCAAGGGGACTAGCGGGAGTACGCAGCAGTACTTC
-	TRBJ2-1	TRBV6-1	TRBD2	CASSEGTKAYNEQFF	TGTGCCAGCAGTGAGGGGACTAAAGCCTACAATGAGCAGTTCTTC
many	TRBJ1-5	TRBV18	TRBD1	CASSPPGQGPNSNQPQHF	TGTGCCAGCTCACCACCGGGACAGGGCCCCAATAGCAATCAGCCCCAGCATTTT
few	TRBJ1-4	TRBV5-1	TRBD1	CASSLDRGGGKLFF	TGCGCCAGCAGCTTGGACAGGGGTGGTGGAAAACTGTTTTTT
few	TRBJ2-7	TRBV5-1	-	CASSFDSGSYEQYF	TGCGCCAGCAGCTTCGATAGCGGCTCCTACGAGCAGTACTTC
many	TRBJ2-2	TRBV3-1	TRBD2	CASSLRTSGNTGELFF	TGTGCCAGCAGCCTCAGGACTAGCGGGAACACCGGGGAGCTGTTTTTT
few	TRBJ2-2	TRBV2	-	CASNLATNTGELFF	TGTGCCAGCAATTTAGCGACCAACACCGGGGAGCTGTTTTTT
few	TRBJ1-5	TRBV6-6	TRBD1	CASSYRQGGQPQHF	TGTGCCAGCAGTTACCGACAGGGCGGTCAGCCCCAGCATTTT
-	TRBJ2-7	TRBV11-2	TRBD1	CASSFPTGGVGWQYF	TGTGCCAGCAGCTTCCCGACAGGGGGGGTAGGATGGCAGTACTTC
-	TRBJ2-5	TRBV20-1	-	CSAPDYAETQYF	TGCAGTGCCCCGGACTATGCGGAGACCCAGTACTTC
-	TRBJ1-5	TRBV28	-	CASTPGLGQPQHF	TGTGCCAGCACCCCAGGGCTCGGTCAGCCCCAGCATTTT
few	TRBJ2-7	TRBV10-3	TRBD1	CAIRGTGGYEQYF	TGTGCCATCCGAGGGACAGGGGGTTACGAGCAGTACTTC